This TCR beta chain was observed in a study of blood T cell repertoires in COVID-19. The germline V gene encodes CDR1 SGHVS and CDR2 FQNEAQ. CDR3 length equals 16 residues. With 2 bases removed from V and 0 bases from J, the gap between germline ends came to 11 bases. This clone was picked up one time. Clones were sequenced by immunoSEQ multiplex PCR, and TCRdb holds only the in-frame ones, with some missing. Among 200,000 to 250,000 clones, 88% were seen once, and the ten largest hold roughly a sixth. The chain employs TRBV7-8 and TRBJ2-4; no definite D call. This clonotype originated in a man aged 50 or older with COVID-19, enrolled during active disease. Sequences were obtained from peripheral blood. CDR3 sequence: CASSLFVDLAKNIQYF. In DNA, the CDR3 is TGTGCCAGCAGCTTATTTGTAGATCTAGCCAAAAACATTCAGTACTTC.